Sequencing of this T cell receptor (beta chain) was carried out in a study of Graves' ophthalmopathy and Graves' hyperthyroidism. The wider study: Untreated patients at initial diagnosis provided peripheral blood.

On this clonotype itself: Its antigen is not known.

Using RNA transcripts, the TCR beta CDR3 regions were amplified. First-round RT-PCR used HTBI primers; second-round multiplex PCR followed. A single record per CDR3 protein comes from TCRdb applying MiXCR to the multiplex PCR reads. The table shows 350,000 to 400,000 distinct CDR3 sequences, with around 19% occurring only once. The study's findings and limits: Blood also contained most of the expanded thyroid clonotypes above 0.001 frequency. From stable hyperthyroidism, ophthalmopathy was separated by a 13-signature model with just over 85% sensitivity and 75% to 82% specificity.

Clinicians made diagnoses from clinical symptoms, serum thyroxine, TRAb, thyroid ultrasound and orbital computed tomography. The TCR was taken from a woman under 30 with Graves' ophthalmopathy. The sample taken for sequencing was peripheral blood.

CDR3 coding DNA: TGTGCCAGCAGTGTTAACCTGGAAGCTAACTATGGCTACACCTTC. Translation: CASSVNLEANYGYTF. This chain links TRBV2 with TRBJ1-2; D unresolved. CDR1 and CDR2 (germline): SNHLY, FYNNEI. CDR3 length equals 15 residues. V gave up 4 bases and J gave up 0 bases, with 12 bases separating them.